This paragraph reports one TCR beta chain. This sample stems from a study of blood T cell repertoires in COVID-19. For the study at large: From the United States, Italy and Spain came samples of acute and convalescent COVID-19. The cDNA or gDNA used as material had been derived from T cells, B-cell-depleted T cells, or PBMCs.

Original handling: Estimation of nucleated cell counts relied on the amplification of reference gene primers. Some clones are missing from TCRdb's copy, which holds only in-frame ones; the method was immunoSEQ multiplex PCR. For V, J and clone size, that table is used; D and trimming come from the DNA. The sample holds more than 100,000 clones, around 80% seen once. The TCR sequence derives from a woman of 80 years or more with acute or convalescent COVID-19. Sequenced material: peripheral blood.

CDR3 loop: CASSEASSLRGEQFF. The CDR3 bases are TGTGCCAGCAGCGAAGCTAGCTCCCTTCGGGGTGAGCAGTTCTTC. The V gene is TRBV9, the J gene TRBJ2-1, with D perhaps TRBD2 (5 bases). Trimming left V 3 bases short and J 9 bases short, with 19 bases between. The germline V gene encodes CDR1 SGDLS and CDR2 YYNGEE. This CDR3 is 15 amino acids long.